This entry lists 5 T cell receptor beta chains sequenced from one sample in a study of blood T cell repertoires in COVID-19. TCRdb's copy holds only in-frame clones and misses some; the assay was immunoSEQ multiplex PCR. The table has 120,000 to 150,000 clones, 70% to 90% seen once. The sequenced material came from peripheral blood. Every receptor here comes from a woman aged 55-69 years with acute or convalescent COVID-19.

The chain joins TRBV6-5 to TRBJ2-7; D perhaps matches TRBD2 (6 bases). Trimming cost V 2 bases and J 4 bases, with 15 bases left between them. Per the germline V gene, CDR1 is MNHEY and CDR2 is SVGAGI. The CDR3 covers 15 residues. CDR3 coding DNA: TGTGCCAGCAGTTACCTCGGGACTCCGGTTTACGAGCAGTACTTC. Translated, it gives CASSYLGTPVYEQYF.

By share, this clone ranks as medium-sized (0.01 to 0.1%). The chain links TRBV7-9 to TRBJ2-1, with D uncertain. V was pared by 4 bases and J by 0 bases, with 16 bases between. This CDR3 comprises 17 residues. Germline lookup yields CDR1 SEHNR and CDR2 FQNEAQ (reference sequence). The CDR3 DNA sequence: TGTGCCAGCAGCTCCAGTGACTTCGCCCGCTCCTACAATGAGCAGTTCTTC. Translating gives CASSSSDFARSYNEQFF. Using reference TRBV7-9 and TRBJ2-1 for the parts outside the CDR3, the full variable domain is DTGVSQNPRHKITKRGQNVTFRCDPISEHNRLYWYRQTLGQGPEFLTYFQNEAQLEKSRLLSDRFSAERPKGSFSTLEIQRTEQGDSAMYLCASSSSDFARSYNEQFFGPGTRLTVL.

This clone showed up many times. This chain connects TRBV28 to TRBJ1-2, with TRBD1 as a possible D gene (5 bases). CDR1 and CDR2 (germline): MDHEN, SYDVKM. The CDR3 loop spans 13 amino acids. The V end was cut by 6 bases, the J end by 6 bases, with 14 bases between. The CDR3 region is CASRTLKDNGYTF. The CDR3 DNA reads TGTGCCAGCAGGACCCTCAAGGACAATGGCTACACCTTC.

This clone showed up just once. The rearrangement joins TRBV4-1 to TRBJ1-2, with D perhaps matching TRBD1 (5 bases). The germline V and J ends were trimmed by 4 bases and 7 bases, with 16 bases remaining between them. This CDR3 spans 14 amino acids. Germline V CDR1 and CDR2: MGHRA, YSYEKL. CDR3 in amino acids: CASSPGGERAGYTF. CDR3 nucleotide sequence: TGCGCCAGCAGCCCAGGAGGGGAACGGGCTGGCTACACCTTC.

The chain employs TRBV7-9 and TRBJ1-6, with D unclear. The V end lost 1 base, the J end lost 0 bases, and 10 bases lay between the germline ends. Germline V gene sequence: CDR1 SEHNR, CDR2 FQNEAQ (reference sequence). The CDR3 covers 17 residues. CDR3 sequence: CASSLGASSSYNSPLHF. CDR3 bases: TGTGCCAGCAGCTTAGGGGCTTCCAGCTCCTATAATTCACCCCTCCACTTT. The whole variable domain, remainder taken from reference TRBV7-9 and TRBJ1-6, is DTGVSQNPRHKITKRGQNVTFRCDPISEHNRLYWYRQTLGQGPEFLTYFQNEAQLEKSRLLSDRFSAERPKGSFSTLEIQRTEQGDSAMYLCASSLGASSSYNSPLHFGNGTRLTVT.